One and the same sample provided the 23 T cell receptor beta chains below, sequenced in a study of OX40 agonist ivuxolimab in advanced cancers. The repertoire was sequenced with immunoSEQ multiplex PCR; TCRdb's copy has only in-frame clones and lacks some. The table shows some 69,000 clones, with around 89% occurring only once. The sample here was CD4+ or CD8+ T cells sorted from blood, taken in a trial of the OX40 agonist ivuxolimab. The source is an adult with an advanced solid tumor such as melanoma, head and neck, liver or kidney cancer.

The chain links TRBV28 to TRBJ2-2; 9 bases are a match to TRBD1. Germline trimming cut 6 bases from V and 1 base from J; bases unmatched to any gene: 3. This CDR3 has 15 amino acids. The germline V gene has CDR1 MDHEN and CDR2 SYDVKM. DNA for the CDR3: TGTGCCAGCAGACCGGGACAGGGGAACACCGGGGAGCTGTTTTTT. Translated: CASRPGQGNTGELFF.

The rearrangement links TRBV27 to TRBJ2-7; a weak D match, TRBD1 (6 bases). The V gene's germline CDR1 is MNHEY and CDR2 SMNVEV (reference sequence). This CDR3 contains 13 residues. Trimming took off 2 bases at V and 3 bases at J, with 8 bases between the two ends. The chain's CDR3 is CASSLRDNYEQYF. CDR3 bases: TGTGCCAGCAGTTTAAGGGACAACTACGAGCAGTACTTC.

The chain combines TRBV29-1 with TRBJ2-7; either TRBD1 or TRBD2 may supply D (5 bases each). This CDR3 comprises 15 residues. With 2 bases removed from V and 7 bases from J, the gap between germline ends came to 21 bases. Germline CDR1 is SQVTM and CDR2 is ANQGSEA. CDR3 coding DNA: TGCAGCGTTGAAAGGGTGACGGGACCCCGGGCGGAGCAGTACTTC. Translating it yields CSVERVTGPRAEQYF.

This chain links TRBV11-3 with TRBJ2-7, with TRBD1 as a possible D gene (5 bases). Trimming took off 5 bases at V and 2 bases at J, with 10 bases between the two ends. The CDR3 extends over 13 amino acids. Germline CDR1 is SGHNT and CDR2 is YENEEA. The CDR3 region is CASSRRGTYEQYF. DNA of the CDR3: TGTGCCAGCAGCCGAAGGGGTACCTACGAGCAGTACTTC.

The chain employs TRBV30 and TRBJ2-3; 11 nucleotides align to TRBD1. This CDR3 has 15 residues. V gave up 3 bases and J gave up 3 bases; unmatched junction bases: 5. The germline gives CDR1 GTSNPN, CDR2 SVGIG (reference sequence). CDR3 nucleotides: TGTGCCTGGAGCAACCGGGACAGGGGGACAGATACGCAGTATTTT. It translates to CAWSNRDRGTDTQYF.

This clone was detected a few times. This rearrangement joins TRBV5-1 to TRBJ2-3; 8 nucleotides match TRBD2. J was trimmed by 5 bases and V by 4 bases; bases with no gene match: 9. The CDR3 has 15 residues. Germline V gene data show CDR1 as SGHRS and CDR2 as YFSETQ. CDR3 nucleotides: TGCGCCAGCAGCCAGCCGGGAGGGGTCTTAGATACGCAGTATTTT. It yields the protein CASSQPGGVLDTQYF.

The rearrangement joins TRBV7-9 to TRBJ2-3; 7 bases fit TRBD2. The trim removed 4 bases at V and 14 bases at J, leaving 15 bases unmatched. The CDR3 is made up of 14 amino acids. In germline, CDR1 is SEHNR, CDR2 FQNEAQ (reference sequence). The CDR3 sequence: CASSSRGSSGKRYF. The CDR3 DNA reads TGTGCCAGCAGCTCCCGTGGGTCTAGCGGTAAACGGTATTTT.

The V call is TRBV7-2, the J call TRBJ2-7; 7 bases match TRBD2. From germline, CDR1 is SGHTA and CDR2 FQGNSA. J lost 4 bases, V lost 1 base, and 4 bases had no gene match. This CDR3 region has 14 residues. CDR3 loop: CASSLDRLAYEQYF. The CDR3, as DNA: TGTGCCAGCAGCTTAGACCGACTAGCTTACGAGCAGTACTTC.

CDR3 sequence: CASSLGGSNYGYTF. In DNA form, the CDR3 reads TGTGCCAGCAGTTTAGGAGGGTCTAACTATGGCTACACCTTC. The chain joins TRBV28 to TRBJ1-2; no clear D gene. Germline V gene lookup returns CDR1 MDHEN and CDR2 SYDVKM. Between the trimmed V and J ends, which lost 2 bases and 0 bases, there was a span of 7 bases. The CDR3 covers 14 residues.

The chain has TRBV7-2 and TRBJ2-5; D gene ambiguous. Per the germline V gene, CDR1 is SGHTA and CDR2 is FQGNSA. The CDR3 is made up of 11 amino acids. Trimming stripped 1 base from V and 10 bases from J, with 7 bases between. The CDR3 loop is CASSLVGIQYF. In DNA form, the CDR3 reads TGTGCCAGCAGCTTAGTTGGGATCCAGTACTTC.

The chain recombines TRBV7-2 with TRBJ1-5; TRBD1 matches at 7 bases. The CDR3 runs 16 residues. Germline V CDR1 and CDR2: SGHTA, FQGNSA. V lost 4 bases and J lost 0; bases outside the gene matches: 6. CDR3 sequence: CASSSRQGSSNQPQHF. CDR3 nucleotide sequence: TGTGCCAGCAGCTCCAGACAGGGCTCTAGCAATCAGCCCCAGCATTTT.

CDR3 loop: CASSPRTGNTGELFF. CDR3 nucleotide sequence: TGTGCCAGCAGCCCCCGGACGGGGAACACCGGGGAGCTGTTTTTT. The gene calls are TRBV7-2 and TRBJ2-2, with D uncertain. The CDR3 runs to 15 residues. Trimming stripped 5 bases from V and 1 base from J, with 11 bases between. Germline loops: CDR1 SGHTA, CDR2 FQGNSA.

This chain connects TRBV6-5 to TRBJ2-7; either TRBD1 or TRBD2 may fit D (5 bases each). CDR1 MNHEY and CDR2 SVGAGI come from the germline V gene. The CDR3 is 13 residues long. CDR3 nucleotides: TGTGCCAGCAGTTACGCGGCGGCCGGGACCCTCCTCGTC. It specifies CASSYAAAGTLLV.

The CDR3 DNA is TGTGCCAGCAGTGAAGAACACAATTCGGGTGGCTACACCTTC. Translating it yields CASSEEHNSGGYTF. This chain links TRBV6-1 with TRBJ1-2; D uncertain. Trimming shortened V by 1 base and J by 7 bases, and 13 bases separated the two germline ends. Germline CDR1 and CDR2: MNHNS and SASEGT. The CDR3 loop spans 14 amino acids.

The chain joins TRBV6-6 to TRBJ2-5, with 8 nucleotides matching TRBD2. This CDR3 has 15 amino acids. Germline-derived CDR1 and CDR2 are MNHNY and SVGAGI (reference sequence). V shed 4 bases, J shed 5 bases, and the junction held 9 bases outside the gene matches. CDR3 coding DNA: TGTGCCAGCAGTTCCCGTCGGGGGGGAGGCGAGACCCAGTACTTC. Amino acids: CASSSRRGGGETQYF.

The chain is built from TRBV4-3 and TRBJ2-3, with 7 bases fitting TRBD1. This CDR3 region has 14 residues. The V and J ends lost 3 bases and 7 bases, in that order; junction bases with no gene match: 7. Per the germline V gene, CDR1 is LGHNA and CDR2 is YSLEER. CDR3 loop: CASSQRQGANTQYF. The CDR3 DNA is TGCGCCAGCAGCCAGAGACAGGGCGCTAATACGCAGTATTTT.

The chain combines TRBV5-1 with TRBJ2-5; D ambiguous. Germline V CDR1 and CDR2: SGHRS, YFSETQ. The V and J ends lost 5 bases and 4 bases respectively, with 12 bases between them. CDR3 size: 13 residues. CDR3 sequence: CASRFGPAETQYF. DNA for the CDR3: TGCGCCAGCAGGTTCGGACCTGCAGAGACCCAGTACTTC.

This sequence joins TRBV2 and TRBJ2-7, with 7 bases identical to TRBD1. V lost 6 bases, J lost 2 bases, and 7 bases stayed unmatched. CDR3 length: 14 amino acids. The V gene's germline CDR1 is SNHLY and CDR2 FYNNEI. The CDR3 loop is CASRGDRYTYEQYF. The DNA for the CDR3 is TGTGCCAGCAGGGGGGACAGATACACCTACGAGCAGTACTTC.

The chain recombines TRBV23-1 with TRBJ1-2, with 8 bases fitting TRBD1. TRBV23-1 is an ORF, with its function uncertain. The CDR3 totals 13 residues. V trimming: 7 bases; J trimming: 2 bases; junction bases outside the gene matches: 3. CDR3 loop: CASKDRANYGYTF. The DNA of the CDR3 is TGCGCCAGCAAGGACAGGGCCAACTATGGCTACACCTTC.

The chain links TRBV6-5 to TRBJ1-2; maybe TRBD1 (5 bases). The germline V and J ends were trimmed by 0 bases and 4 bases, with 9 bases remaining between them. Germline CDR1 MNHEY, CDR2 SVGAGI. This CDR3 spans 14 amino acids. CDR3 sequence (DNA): TGTGCCAGCAGTTACTCGAAAAGGGGCTATGGCTACACCTTC. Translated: CASSYSKRGYGYTF.

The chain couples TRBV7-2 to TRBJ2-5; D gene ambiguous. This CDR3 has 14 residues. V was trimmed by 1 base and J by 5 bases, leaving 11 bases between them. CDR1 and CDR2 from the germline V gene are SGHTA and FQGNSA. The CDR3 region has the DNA TGTGCCAGCAGCTTAGACGGTGTTGGGGAGACCCAGTACTTC. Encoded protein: CASSLDGVGETQYF.

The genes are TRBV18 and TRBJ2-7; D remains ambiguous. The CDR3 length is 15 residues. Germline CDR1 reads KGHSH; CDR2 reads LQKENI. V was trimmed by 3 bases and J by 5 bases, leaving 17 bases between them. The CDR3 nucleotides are TGTGCCAGCTCACCGGTCTCCTCACGTAATAACGAGCAGTACTTC. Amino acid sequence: CASSPVSSRNNEQYF.

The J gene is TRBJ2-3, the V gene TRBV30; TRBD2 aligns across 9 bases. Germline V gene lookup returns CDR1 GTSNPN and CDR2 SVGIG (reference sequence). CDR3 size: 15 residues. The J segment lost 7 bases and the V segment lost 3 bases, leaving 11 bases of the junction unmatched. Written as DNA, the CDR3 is TGTGCCTGGAGGGCAGCGGGAGGAAGTCCGAATACGCAGTATTTT. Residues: CAWRAAGGSPNTQYF.